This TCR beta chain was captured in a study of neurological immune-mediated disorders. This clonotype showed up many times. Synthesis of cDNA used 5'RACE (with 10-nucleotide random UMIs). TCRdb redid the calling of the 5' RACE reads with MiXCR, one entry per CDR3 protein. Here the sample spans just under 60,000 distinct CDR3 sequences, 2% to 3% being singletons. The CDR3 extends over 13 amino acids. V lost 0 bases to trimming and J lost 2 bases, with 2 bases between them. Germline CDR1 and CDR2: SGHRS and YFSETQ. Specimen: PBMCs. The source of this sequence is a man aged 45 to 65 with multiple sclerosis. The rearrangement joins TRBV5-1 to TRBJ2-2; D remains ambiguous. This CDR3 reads CASSLGNTGELFF. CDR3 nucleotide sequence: TGCGCCAGCAGCTTGGGAAACACCGGGGAGCTGTTTTTT.